The 20 T cell receptor beta chains given below trace back to one sample, sequenced in a study of shared T cell receptors in the human thymus. Produced via immunoSEQ multiplex PCR; TCRdb's table is partial and in-frame only. There are some 700,000 clones in the sample; 88% occur only once, and around 0.01% lies in the top ten. This sample also appeared in a second study, on human thymus T cells.

Specimen: thymocytes. The receptors come from a boy less than two years old with a congenital heart defect.

The chain employs TRBV7-2 and TRBJ1-2, with D possibly TRBD1 on 5 matching bases. CDR3 length: 12 residues. The V and J ends lost 5 bases and 6 bases respectively, with 10 bases between them. Germline V gene lookup returns CDR1 SGHTA and CDR2 FQGNSA. In nucleotides, the CDR3 is TGTGCCAGCAGCCCCCCGGGGGATGGCTACACCTTC. This gives the protein CASSPPGDGYTF.

This clone was detected only once. This chain connects TRBV14 to TRBJ2-5; D unresolved. Trimming took 0 bases from V and 5 from J, leaving 13 bases between them. The CDR3 sequence is 15 residues long. Germline CDR1 is SGHDN and CDR2 is FVKESK. The CDR3 region has the DNA TGTGCCAGCAGCCAAGATGACTCGAGTGTGGAGACCCAGTACTTC. It specifies CASSQDDSSVETQYF.

V and J are TRBV29-1 and TRBJ2-7; 9 bases are a match to TRBD2. The CDR3 extends over 15 amino acids. V shed 4 bases and J 0 bases; nucleotides not matched to a gene: 7. Germline V CDR1 and CDR2: SQVTM, ANQGSEA. The CDR3 loop is CSVGGPREGSYEQYF. In DNA, the CDR3 is TGCAGCGTTGGGGGCCCGCGGGAGGGCTCCTACGAGCAGTACTTC.

The rearrangement joins TRBV7-2 to TRBJ1-1; the match to TRBD1 covers 11 bases. V dropped 5 bases and J dropped 5; count of bases not matched to a gene: 4. CDR1 and CDR2 from the germline V gene are SGHTA and FQGNSA. There are 14 residues in the CDR3. CDR3 residues: CASSLGQGATEAFF. DNA of the CDR3: TGTGCCAGCAGCCTAGGACAGGGGGCAACTGAAGCTTTCTTT.

The chain joins TRBV30 to TRBJ1-3; tentative D call: TRBD1 (6 bases). The CDR3 has 19 residues. Trimming removed 2 bases at V and 0 bases at J, with 23 bases between. From germline, CDR1 is GTSNPN and CDR2 SVGIG (reference sequence). CDR3 loop: CAWSFRVGRGSHSGNTIYF. In nucleotides, the CDR3 is TGTGCCTGGAGTTTCAGGGTTGGTAGGGGGTCCCACTCTGGAAACACCATATATTTT.

The chain is built from TRBV23-1 and TRBJ1-1; D is possibly TRBD1 (5 bases). TRBV23-1 is reported as an ORF; its role is uncertain. CDR3 size: 18 residues. Trimming left V 0 bases short and J 5 bases short, with 22 bases between. CDR3 nucleotide sequence: TGCGCCAGCAGTCAATCCGCAACCCTAGACAGCAGATGGACTGAAGCTTTCTTT. Amino acid sequence: CASSQSATLDSRWTEAFF.

The gene calls are TRBV5-1 and TRBJ2-1; D possibly corresponds to TRBD2 (5 bases). From germline, CDR1 is SGHRS and CDR2 YFSETQ. Trimming took 0 bases from V and 4 from J, leaving 14 bases between them. This CDR3 comprises 16 residues. Written as DNA, the CDR3 is TGCGCCAGCAGCTTGGTGGGAGTCCTGGGGTACAATGAGCAGTTCTTC. It specifies CASSLVGVLGYNEQFF.

This CDR3 reads CASSLGEGLRADTQYF. The CDR3 bases are TGTGCCAGCAGCCTCGGGGAGGGCCTGAGGGCAGATACGCAGTATTTT. This rearrangement joins TRBV13 to TRBJ2-3, with 7 bases matching TRBD2. The CDR3 contains 16 residues. Per the germline V gene, CDR1 is PRHDT and CDR2 is FYEKMQ (reference sequence). V was pared by 5 bases and J by 4 bases, with 12 bases of the junction left unmatched.

The rearrangement links TRBV2 to TRBJ2-2; maybe TRBD1 (5 bases). This CDR3 is 16 amino acids long. From germline, CDR1 is SNHLY and CDR2 FYNNEI. The V end was cut by 6 bases, the J end by 2 bases, with 16 bases between. Written as DNA, the CDR3 is TGTGCCAGCAGCCCTACAGGTTCCCCCAACACCGGGGAGCTGTTTTTT. Translating it yields CASSPTGSPNTGELFF.

This chain uses TRBV5-1 with TRBJ1-1; 10 bases are a match to TRBD1. Germline CDR1 reads SGHRS; CDR2 reads YFSETQ. The V gene end was trimmed by 4 bases and the J gene end by 4 bases; junction bases not matched to a gene: 13. This CDR3 spans 17 amino acids. The CDR3 DNA sequence: TGCGCCAGCAGCAAGACCGGGACAGGGGATGGGCGCACTGAAGCTTTCTTT. Protein product: CASSKTGTGDGRTEAFF.

V and J are TRBV6-6 and TRBJ2-1; 7 nucleotides line up with TRBD1. Germline CDR1 MNHNY, CDR2 SVGAGI (reference sequence). The junction had 9 bases not matched to a gene; V was cut back by 2 bases and J by 5 bases. The CDR3 totals 16 residues. The CDR3 protein is CASSYRGRDSHNEQFF. The CDR3 region has the DNA TGTGCCAGCAGTTACCGAGGCCGGGACAGCCACAATGAGCAGTTCTTC.

This chain uses TRBV5-1 with TRBJ2-7, with D possibly being TRBD2 (6 bases). The CDR3 is 17 residues long. From germline, CDR1 is SGHRS and CDR2 YFSETQ. The ends were cut back, 4 bases at V and 0 bases at J, with 20 bases in the middle. The CDR3 DNA is TGCGCCAGCAGCCCCAGGTCCGGCGGGGCCCCCTCCTACGAGCAGTACTTC. Its translation is CASSPRSGGAPSYEQYF.

J is TRBJ2-7 and V is TRBV4-3; TRBD2 agrees at 13 bases. The CDR3 length is 15 residues. Trimming removed 0 bases from V and 6 bases from J; junction bases left unmatched: 2. Germline V gene sequence: CDR1 LGHNA, CDR2 YSLEER. CDR3: CASSQDGLAGVEQYF. The CDR3 DNA sequence: TGCGCCAGCAGCCAAGATGGACTAGCGGGAGTCGAGCAGTACTTC.

V and J are TRBV5-4 and TRBJ2-1; D uncertain. V was cut by 0 bases and J by 6 bases, with 10 bases left in between. CDR1 is SGHNT and CDR2 is YYREEE in the germline V gene (reference sequence). The CDR3 extends over 14 amino acids. This chain's CDR3 is CASSLGGQPNEQFF. The DNA for the CDR3 is TGTGCCAGCAGCTTGGGCGGCCAGCCCAATGAGCAGTTCTTC. Full variable domain (rest looked up from reference TRBV5-4 and TRBJ2-1): ETGVTQSPTHLIKTRGQQVTLRCSSQSGHNTVSWYQQALGQGPQFIFQYYREEENGRGNFPPRFSGLQFPNYSSELNVNALELDDSALYLCASSLGGQPNEQFFGPGTRLTVL.

DNA of the CDR3: TGTGCCAGCAGCCACAAGCTTAGGGACAGGGGGTCGGGCGAGCAGTACTTC. Translating gives CASSHKLRDRGSGEQYF. This sequence joins TRBV2 and TRBJ2-7, with 11 bases fitting TRBD1. This CDR3 is 17 amino acids long. With 6 bases clipped from V and 6 bases from J, the junction kept 16 bases outside the gene matches. CDR1 SNHLY and CDR2 FYNNEI come from the germline V gene.

This sequence joins TRBV14 and TRBJ2-7; D possibly corresponds to TRBD1 (5 bases). This CDR3 comprises 13 residues. From germline, CDR1 is SGHDN and CDR2 FVKESK. V gave up 2 bases and J gave up 3 bases, with 8 bases separating them. The CDR3 DNA follows: TGTGCCAGCAGCCAATGGACATTCTACGAGCAGTACTTC. Amino acid sequence: CASSQWTFYEQYF.

The chain couples TRBV18 to TRBJ2-5, with D tentatively TRBD1 (5 bases). Germline V gene data show CDR1 as KGHSH and CDR2 as LQKENI. The CDR3 sequence is 14 residues long. V was pared by 0 bases and J by 2 bases, with 7 bases between. The CDR3 here is CASSPPPGQETQYF. The CDR3 DNA is TGTGCCAGCTCACCACCCCCAGGGCAAGAGACCCAGTACTTC.

This chain joins TRBV30 and TRBJ2-5, with 9 bases identical to TRBD1. V was pared by 2 bases and J by 3 bases, with 4 bases of the junction left unmatched. This CDR3 region has 14 residues. Germline values: CDR1 GTSNPN, CDR2 SVGIG (reference sequence). The CDR3 DNA sequence: TGTGCCTGGAGTCACAGGGGGCGCGAAGAGACCCAGTACTTC. Its translation is CAWSHRGREETQYF.

The chain combines TRBV6-4 with TRBJ2-3, with 15 nucleotides matching TRBD2. Looked up from germline, CDR1 is MRHNA and CDR2 is SNTAGT. With 6 bases clipped from V and 1 base from J, the junction kept 8 bases outside the gene matches. The CDR3 sequence is 18 residues long. Here the CDR3 reads CASRGRTSGRGGTDTQYF. CDR3 bases: TGTGCCAGCAGGGGGAGGACTAGCGGGAGGGGGGGCACAGATACGCAGTATTTT.

J is TRBJ1-1 and V is TRBV11-2; TRBD1 might be the D (5 bases). Trimming removed 5 bases at V and 0 bases at J, with 16 bases between. CDR3 length: 16 residues. Germline CDR1 SGHAT, CDR2 FQNNGV. The chain's CDR3 is CASSVVGRGMNTEAFF. Written as DNA, the CDR3 is TGTGCCAGCAGCGTAGTTGGAAGGGGCATGAACACTGAAGCTTTCTTT.